The 11 T cell receptor beta chains in this list originate from one sample, sequenced in a study of cytomegalovirus exposure and HLA in healthy donors. The PCR employed 60 Vbeta primers together with 13 Jbeta primers. This table comes from immunoSEQ multiplex PCR, and its TCRdb copy is limited to in-frame clones, with some not included. The sample contains more than 90,000 clones, approximately 77% of which appear only once. Material for sequencing was PBMCs. The origin of the receptors is a female donor in good health and CMV-seronegative.

The chain carries TRBV7-2 and TRBJ1-5; the match to TRBD1 covers 10 bases. The CDR3 is 16 amino acids. The trim removed 5 bases at V and 3 bases at J, leaving 7 bases unmatched. Germline loops: CDR1 SGHTA, CDR2 FQGNSA. CDR3 residues: CASSDRDRGLNQPQHF. CDR3 DNA sequence: TGTGCCAGCAGCGACCGGGACAGGGGACTCAATCAGCCCCAGCATTTT.

This chain connects TRBV5-1 to TRBJ2-7; tentative D call: TRBD1 (7 bases). Deletions cut 4 bases from V and 4 bases from J, with 18 bases between. This CDR3 comprises 15 residues. Germline CDR1 reads SGHRS; CDR2 reads YFSETQ. In DNA form, the CDR3 reads TGCGCCAGCAGCCCGGAGGGGGCAGGGGAATACGAGCAGTACTTC. Residues: CASSPEGAGEYEQYF.

The chain has TRBV4-3 and TRBJ2-7; 8 bases align to TRBD2. With V trimmed by 5 bases and J by 5 bases, 14 bases remained unmatched. In germline, CDR1 is LGHNA, CDR2 YSLEER. CDR3 length: 16 amino acids. This CDR3 reads CASSAGTRGGGNEQYF. DNA of the CDR3: TGCGCCAGCAGCGCCGGGACTAGAGGGGGTGGGAACGAGCAGTACTTC.

This sequence joins TRBV28 and TRBJ1-5, with D unclear. The CDR3 loop spans 14 amino acids. The ends were cut back, 4 bases at V and 6 bases at J, with 13 bases in the middle. Germline CDR1 is MDHEN and CDR2 is SYDVKM. The CDR3 DNA reads TGTGCCAGCAGTTCACCCCCCCCGGGTCAGCCCCAGCATTTT. Translation: CASSSPPPGQPQHF.

The sample holds many counts of this clone. In the same sample, other DNA sequences code for this CDR3. This chain uses TRBV4-3 with TRBJ2-7, with unresolved D. Germline V CDR1 and CDR2: LGHNA, YSLEER. The CDR3 has 15 residues. The V gene lost 4 bases and the J gene lost 4 bases, with 17 bases spanning the gap. The CDR3 nucleotides are TGCGCCAGCAGCCCTTTTGGTTCTCGAGAATACGAGCAGTACTTC. Its protein product is CASSPFGSREYEQYF.

CDR3 residues: CASSHPRGNTEAFF. For the CDR3, the DNA is TGTGCCAGCAGCCATCCACGGGGGAACACTGAAGCTTTCTTT. V and J are TRBV7-9 and TRBJ1-1; no clear D. Germline V gene sequence: CDR1 SEHNR, CDR2 FQNEAQ (reference sequence). This CDR3 is built from 14 residues. V lost 5 bases, J lost 1 base, and 11 bases lay in between.

The chain joins TRBV19 to TRBJ1-1, with 8 bases lining up with TRBD1. Germline values: CDR1 LNHDA, CDR2 SQIVND (reference sequence). Losses at the gene ends were 1 base for V and 8 bases for J; bases not matched to a gene: 3. This CDR3 has 13 residues. This chain's CDR3 is CASSIADRDEAFF. The DNA of the CDR3 is TGTGCCAGTAGTATAGCGGACAGGGACGAAGCTTTCTTT.

The rearrangement links TRBV5-1 to TRBJ2-5; 10 nucleotides line up with TRBD1. V was pared by 1 base and J by 2 bases, with 11 bases of the junction left unmatched. The CDR3 length is 18 residues. Germline V lookup: CDR1 SGHRS, CDR2 YFSETQ. CDR3 residues: CASSLSPGDRGSQETQYF. CDR3 coding DNA: TGCGCCAGCAGCTTGTCCCCTGGGGACAGGGGTTCACAAGAGACCCAGTACTTC. The full variable domain, with the rest looked up from reference TRBV5-1 and TRBJ2-5, is KAGVTQTPRYLIKTRGQQVTLSCSPISGHRSVSWYQQTPGQGLQFLFEYFSETQRNKGNFPGRFSGRQFSNSRSEMNVSTLELGDSALYLCASSLSPGDRGSQETQYFGPGTRLLVL.

This sequence joins TRBV14 and TRBJ2-2, with 7 nucleotides matching TRBD1. The CDR3 covers 18 residues. The trim removed 3 bases at V and 0 bases at J, leaving 10 bases unmatched. The germline V gene encodes CDR1 SGHDN and CDR2 FVKESK. The CDR3 is CASSHNRRDRPNTGELFF. DNA of the CDR3: TGTGCCAGCAGCCATAATCGCCGGGACAGACCGAACACCGGGGAGCTGTTTTTT.

The rearrangement joins TRBV30 to TRBJ2-6, with no clear D. Per the germline V gene, CDR1 is GTSNPN and CDR2 is SVGIG (reference sequence). This CDR3 is 13 amino acids long. Trimming cost V 5 bases and J 0 bases, with 5 bases left between them. The CDR3 DNA sequence: TGTGCCTGGTCCCACTCTGGGGCCAACGTCCTGACTTTC. Its translation: CAWSHSGANVLTF. The full variable domain, in which reference TRBV30 and TRBJ2-6 provide the parts outside the CDR3, is SQTIHQWPATLVQPVGSPLSLECTVEGTSNPNLYWYRQAAGRGLQLLFYSVGIGQISSEVPQNLSASRPQDRQFILSSKKLLLSDSGFYLCAWSHSGANVLTFGAGSRLTVL.

The V and J genes are TRBV5-5 and TRBJ1-5, with D unclear. Trimming took off 1 base at V and 0 bases at J, with 5 bases between the two ends. The CDR3 is made up of 14 amino acids. Germline loops: CDR1 SGHKS, CDR2 YYEKEE (reference sequence). CDR3 loop: CASSLFNSNQPQHF. CDR3 coding DNA: TGTGCCAGCAGCTTGTTTAATAGCAATCAGCCCCAGCATTTT.